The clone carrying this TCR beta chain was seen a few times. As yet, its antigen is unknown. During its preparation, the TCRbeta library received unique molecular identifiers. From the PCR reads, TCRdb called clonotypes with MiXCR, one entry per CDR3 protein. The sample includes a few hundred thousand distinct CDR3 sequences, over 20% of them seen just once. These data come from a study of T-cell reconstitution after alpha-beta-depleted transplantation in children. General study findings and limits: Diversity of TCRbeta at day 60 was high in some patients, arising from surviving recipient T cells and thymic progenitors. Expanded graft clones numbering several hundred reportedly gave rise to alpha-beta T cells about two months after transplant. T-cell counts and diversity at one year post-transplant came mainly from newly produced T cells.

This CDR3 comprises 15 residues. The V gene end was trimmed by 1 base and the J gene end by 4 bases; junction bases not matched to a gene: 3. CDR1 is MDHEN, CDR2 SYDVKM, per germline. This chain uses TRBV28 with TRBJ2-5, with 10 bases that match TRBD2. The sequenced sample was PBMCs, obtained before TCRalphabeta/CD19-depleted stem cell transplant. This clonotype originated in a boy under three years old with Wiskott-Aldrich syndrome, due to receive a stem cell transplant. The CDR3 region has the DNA TGTGCCAGCAGTTTATTTTCTAGCGGGAGAGAGACCCAGTACTTC. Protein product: CASSLFSSGRETQYF.